The 3 T cell receptor beta chains in this list originate from one sample, sequenced in a study of tumor-infiltrating lymphocytes in oesophageal squamous cell carcinoma. TCRdb called the PCR reads again in MiXCR, with one record for every CDR3 protein. The sample yields about 21,000 distinct CDR3 sequences, roughly two fifths seen once. The source material was esophageal tumor tissue. All receptors derive from a male donor with esophageal squamous cell carcinoma.

This sequence joins TRBV7-2 and TRBJ2-5; 9 positions match TRBD2. TRBJ2-1 matches the DNA end more closely, so the J call is doubtful. CDR3 length equals 15 residues. Per germline, CDR1 SGHTA and CDR2 FQGNSA. CDR3 protein: CASSGGTSPYNEQFF. As DNA, the CDR3 is TGTGCCAGCAGCGGCGGGACTAGCCCCTACAATGAGCAGTTCTTC.

This clonotype was recorded at least ten times. The chain employs TRBV11-2 and TRBJ2-7; no clear D gene. V lost 3 bases to trimming and J lost 9 bases, with 15 bases between them. The CDR3 loop spans 13 amino acids. Germline assignment: CDR1 SGHAT and CDR2 FQNNGV. The chain's CDR3 is CASSFPTTPTQYF. In nucleotides, the CDR3 is TGTGCCAGCAGCTTTCCTACCACACCGACGCAGTACTTC.

Many counts were recorded for this clonotype. The rearrangement joins TRBV24-1 to TRBJ1-6; unclear D gene. The CDR3 spans 16 residues. CDR1 and CDR2 (germline): KGHDR, SFDVKD. The V gene lost 4 bases and the J gene lost 8 bases, with 17 bases spanning the gap. In DNA, the CDR3 is TGTGCCACCAGTGAAGTTAGGGAAGGCGCCGATTCACCCCTCCACTTT. It encodes CATSEVREGADSPLHF.